This T cell receptor beta chain was documented in a study of blood T cells in healthy people across ages. Next came a second PCR, run for about 7 to 12 cycles, which used a sample-barcoded 5' primer along with a J-beta primer mix. TCRdb reanalysed the 5' RACE reads using MiXCR and keeps one entry per CDR3 protein. The table shows about 680,000 distinct CDR3 sequences, with over 45% occurring only once. Germline values: CDR1 MNHEY, CDR2 SMNVEV (reference sequence). With 3 bases removed from V and 1 base from J, the gap between germline ends came to 12 bases. This CDR3 contains 15 residues. Sequencing was performed on blood. The chain is built from TRBV27 and TRBJ1-1; no definite D call. The receptor was isolated from a woman aged 55-70 years in good health. The CDR3 nucleotides are TGTGCCAGCAGTTTGAGGAGCTATGGGAACACTGAAGCTTTCTTT. It encodes CASSLRSYGNTEAFF.